Given below is one T cell receptor (beta chain) in context. Its specificity is not known. Other DNA sequences in the same sample also yield this CDR3. This record comes from a study of shared clonotypes between healthy human individuals. Findings and caveats of the study: Few donors limited the genetic and exposure-history diversity represented.

Some clones are missing from TCRdb's copy, which holds only in-frame ones; the method was immunoSEQ multiplex PCR. The sample comprises roughly 1,500,000 clones, approximately 98% of which are singletons, and about 0.45% rests with the top ten. The specimen was naive CD4+ T cells sorted from blood. The sample's subset: CD45RA+ positively selected. The receptor was derived from a man under 40 in good health.

For the CDR3, the DNA is TGTGCCAGCAGCTTAAGTCCCAACACCGGGGAGCTGTTTTTT. Its translation: CASSLSPNTGELFF. The chain couples TRBV7-3 to TRBJ2-2; D remains ambiguous. The V end lost 1 base, the J end lost 2 bases, and 5 bases lay between the germline ends. CDR3 size: 14 residues. Germline values: CDR1 SGHTA, CDR2 FQGTGA.